This T cell receptor beta chain was documented in a study of response to subunit inactivated influenza vaccine. Study-level points and caveats: With each seasonal influenza vaccination, the authors suggested, few new T cells are recruited.

This clonotype was recorded many times. Its target is not known. TCRdb itself ran the RT-PCR reads through MiXCR, one entry per CDR3 protein. The table has approximately 530,000 distinct CDR3 sequences, less than 7.5% seen once. The TCR originated in a man aged 50 to 69 who received an inactivated influenza vaccine. Sample: PBMCs from blood, taken 23 months after vaccination.

CDR3 DNA sequence: TGTGCCAGCAGCCCACGTACGTACACCGGGGAGCTGTTTTTT. As protein: CASSPRTYTGELFF. The chain has TRBV7-9 and TRBJ2-2, with D hard to call. The V gene's germline CDR1 is SEHNR and CDR2 FQNEAQ (reference sequence). V gave up 5 bases and J gave up 3 bases, with 10 bases separating them. The CDR3 is 14 amino acids.